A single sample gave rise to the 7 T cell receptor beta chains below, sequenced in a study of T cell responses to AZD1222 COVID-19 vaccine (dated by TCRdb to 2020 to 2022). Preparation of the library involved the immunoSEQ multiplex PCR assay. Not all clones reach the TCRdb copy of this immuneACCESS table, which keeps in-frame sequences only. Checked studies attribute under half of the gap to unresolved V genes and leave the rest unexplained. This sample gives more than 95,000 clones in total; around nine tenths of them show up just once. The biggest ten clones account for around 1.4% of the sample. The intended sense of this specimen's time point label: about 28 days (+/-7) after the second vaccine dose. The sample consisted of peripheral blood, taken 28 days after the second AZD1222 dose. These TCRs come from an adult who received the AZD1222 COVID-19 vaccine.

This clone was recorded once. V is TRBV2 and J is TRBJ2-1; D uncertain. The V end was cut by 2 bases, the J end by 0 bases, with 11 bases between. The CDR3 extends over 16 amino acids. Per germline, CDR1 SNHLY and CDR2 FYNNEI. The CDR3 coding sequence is TGTGCCAGCAGTGAATCGGCCAGGAGCTCCTACAATGAGCAGTTCTTC. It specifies CASSESARSSYNEQFF.

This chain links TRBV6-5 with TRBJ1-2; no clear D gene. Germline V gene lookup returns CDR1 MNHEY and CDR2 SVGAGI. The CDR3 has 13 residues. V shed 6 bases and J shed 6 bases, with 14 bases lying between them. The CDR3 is CASRLKRAHGYTF. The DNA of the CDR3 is TGTGCCAGCAGGTTAAAGCGGGCGCATGGCTACACCTTC.

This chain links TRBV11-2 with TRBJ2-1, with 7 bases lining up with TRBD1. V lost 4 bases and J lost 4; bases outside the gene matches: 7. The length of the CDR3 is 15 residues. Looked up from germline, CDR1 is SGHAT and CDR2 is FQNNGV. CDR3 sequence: CASSSLQGSYNEQFF. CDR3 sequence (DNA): TGTGCCAGCAGCTCGTTACAGGGGTCGTACAATGAGCAGTTCTTC.

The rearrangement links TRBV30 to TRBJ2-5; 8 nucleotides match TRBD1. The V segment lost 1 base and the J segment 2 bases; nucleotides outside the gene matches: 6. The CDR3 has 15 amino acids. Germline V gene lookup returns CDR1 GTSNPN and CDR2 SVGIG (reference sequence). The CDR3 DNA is TGTGCCTGGAGTGACGACAGGGGTAGACAAGAGACCCAGTACTTC. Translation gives CAWSDDRGRQETQYF.

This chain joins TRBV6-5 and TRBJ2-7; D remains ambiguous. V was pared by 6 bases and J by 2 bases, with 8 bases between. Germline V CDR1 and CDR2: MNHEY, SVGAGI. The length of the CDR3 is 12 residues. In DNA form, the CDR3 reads TGTGCCAGCAGAACAGATCCCTACGAGCAGTACTTC. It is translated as CASRTDPYEQYF.

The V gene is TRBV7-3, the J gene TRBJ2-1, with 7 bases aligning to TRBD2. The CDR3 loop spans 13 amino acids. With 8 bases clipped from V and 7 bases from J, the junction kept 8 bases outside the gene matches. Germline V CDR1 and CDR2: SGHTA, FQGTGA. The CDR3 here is CASAGTKDNEQFF. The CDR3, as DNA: TGTGCCAGCGCCGGGACTAAAGATAATGAGCAGTTCTTC.

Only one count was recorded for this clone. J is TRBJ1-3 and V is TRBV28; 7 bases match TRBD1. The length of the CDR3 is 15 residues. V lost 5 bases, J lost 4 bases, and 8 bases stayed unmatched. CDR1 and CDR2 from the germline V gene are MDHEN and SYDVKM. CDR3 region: CASSINTGAGNTIYF. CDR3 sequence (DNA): TGTGCCAGCAGTATAAACACAGGGGCGGGAAACACCATATATTTT.